One sample yielded the 13 T cell receptor beta chains listed below, sequenced in a study of blood T cell repertoires in COVID-19. Method: immunoSEQ multiplex PCR; TCRdb's copy keeps in-frame clones and lacks some. The sample yields about 94,000 clones, 80% to 85% seen once. Material: peripheral blood. These receptors came from a man between 60 and 75 years old with acute or convalescent COVID-19.

The J gene is TRBJ1-6, the V gene TRBV4-1; unclear D gene. Trimming removed 6 bases at V and 10 bases at J, with 19 bases between. Germline V gene lookup returns CDR1 MGHRA and CDR2 YSYEKL. CDR3 length: 15 residues. Here the CDR3 reads CASRLPLSQRSPLHF. Written as DNA, the CDR3 is TGCGCCAGCAGATTACCGCTTTCCCAGAGGTCACCCCTCCACTTT.

This chain uses TRBV5-4 with TRBJ2-1, with D possibly being TRBD2 (6 bases). The CDR3 covers 15 residues. Germline assignment: CDR1 SGHNT and CDR2 YYREEE (reference sequence). Trimming took off 0 bases at V and 9 bases at J, with 16 bases between the two ends. CDR3 loop: CASSLAGVPTTEQFF. In DNA form, the CDR3 reads TGTGCCAGCAGCTTGGCGGGGGTTCCCACGACTGAGCAGTTCTTC. Full variable domain (remainder filled in from reference TRBV5-4 and TRBJ2-1): ETGVTQSPTHLIKTRGQQVTLRCSSQSGHNTVSWYQQALGQGPQFIFQYYREEENGRGNFPPRFSGLQFPNYSSELNVNALELDDSALYLCASSLAGVPTTEQFFGPGTRLTVL.

The chain has TRBV7-2 and TRBJ1-2; D is possibly TRBD1 (5 bases). This CDR3 region has 13 residues. V was clipped by 5 bases and J by 2 bases, with 9 bases between them. Germline-derived CDR1 and CDR2 are SGHTA and FQGNSA. CDR3 region: CASSLRQNYGYTF. The CDR3 bases are TGTGCCAGCAGCCTACGACAGAACTATGGCTACACCTTC.

This clone has more than one count but fewer than ten. This sequence joins TRBV5-8 and TRBJ2-1; maybe TRBD1 (5 bases). The CDR3 sequence is 15 residues long. V lost 5 bases to trimming and J lost 9 bases, with 21 bases between them. Germline V gene sequence: CDR1 SGHTS, CDR2 YDEGEE. The CDR3 bases are TGTGCCAGCAGTGGTAGTGCAGGGCTGGATAGTGAGCAGTTCTTC. Translation gives CASSGSAGLDSEQFF.

V usage is TRBV6-1 and J usage is TRBJ1-1; the D gene is possibly TRBD1 (6 bases). With 6 bases removed from V and 11 bases from J, the gap between germline ends came to 13 bases. Looked up from germline, CDR1 is MNHNS and CDR2 is SASEGT. The CDR3 runs 11 residues. The CDR3 DNA reads TGTGCCAGCAGCTGGGGGCAAGGGGCTTTCTTT. Encoded protein: CASSWGQGAFF.

The rearrangement links TRBV7-3 to TRBJ2-1; possibly TRBD1 for D (7 bases). CDR3 length equals 13 residues. The ends were cut back, 4 bases at V and 9 bases at J, with 13 bases in the middle. Germline CDR1 SGHTA, CDR2 FQGTGA. As DNA, the CDR3 is TGTGCCAGCAGCTCCTCCCAGGGGGGTGAGCAGTTCTTC. It yields the protein CASSSSQGGEQFF.

The J gene is TRBJ1-1, the V gene TRBV19; TRBD1 matches at 7 bases. Looked up from germline, CDR1 is LNHDA and CDR2 is SQIVND (reference sequence). The CDR3 totals 13 residues. Trimming at V came to 4 bases and at J to 2 bases, leaving 1 base not matched to a gene. The CDR3 here is CASSTGGNTEAFF. The CDR3 DNA follows: TGTGCCAGTAGTACAGGGGGAAACACTGAAGCTTTCTTT.

The gene calls are TRBV7-6 and TRBJ2-7; 9 bases fit TRBD1. The CDR3 sequence is 14 residues long. Germline assignment: CDR1 SGHVS and CDR2 FNYEAQ. V gave up 1 base and J gave up 3 bases; unmatched junction bases: 1. CDR3 sequence reads: CASSLGQGGYEQYF. The CDR3 region has the DNA TGTGCCAGCAGCTTAGGACAGGGGGGCTACGAGCAGTACTTC.

This chain uses TRBV4-1 with TRBJ1-1, with 7 bases that match TRBD1. After removal of 2 bases from V and 0 bases from J, the junction contained 9 bases not matched to a gene. The CDR3 consists of 17 residues. Germline loops: CDR1 MGHRA, CDR2 YSYEKL. The CDR3 DNA reads as TGCGCCAGCAGCCAACCGTTGGGACAGCGAATGAACACTGAAGCTTTCTTT. This translates into CASSQPLGQRMNTEAFF.

The V call is TRBV7-3, the J call TRBJ1-1, with D unresolved. This CDR3 is built from 13 residues. CDR1 and CDR2 (germline): SGHTA, FQGTGA. Trimming removed 2 bases from V and 6 bases from J, with 10 bases in between. The CDR3 spells CASSLYGVAEAFF. CDR3 coding DNA: TGTGCCAGCAGCTTATACGGGGTAGCTGAAGCTTTCTTT.

The chain recombines TRBV23-1 with TRBJ2-2; D is unclear. TRBV23-1 is recorded as an ORF, its role being uncertain. Trimming removed 8 bases from V and 0 bases from J, with 13 bases in between. The CDR3 has 15 amino acids. CDR3 in DNA: TGCGCCAGCGGCCAGACACATCCGAACACCGGGGAGCTGTTTTTT. The encoded protein is CASGQTHPNTGELFF.

The chain uses TRBV12-3 or TRBV12-4 and TRBJ1-4; D unclear. The CDR3 spans 13 residues. With 5 bases removed from V and 6 bases from J, the gap between germline ends came to 10 bases. CDR3 region: CASSPFLYEKLFF. In DNA, the CDR3 is TGTGCCAGCAGTCCCTTCCTTTATGAAAAACTGTTTTTT.

The V call is TRBV6-2 or TRBV6-3, the J call TRBJ2-1; TRBD1 matches at 9 bases. Germline CDR1 reads MNHEY; CDR2 reads SVGEGT. V trimming: 4 bases; J trimming: 4 bases; junction bases outside the gene matches: 5. CDR3 length: 15 amino acids. CDR3 nucleotides: TGTGCCAGCAGTTCCTTAGGGACAGGGTACAATGAGCAGTTCTTC. Translated, it gives CASSSLGTGYNEQFF.